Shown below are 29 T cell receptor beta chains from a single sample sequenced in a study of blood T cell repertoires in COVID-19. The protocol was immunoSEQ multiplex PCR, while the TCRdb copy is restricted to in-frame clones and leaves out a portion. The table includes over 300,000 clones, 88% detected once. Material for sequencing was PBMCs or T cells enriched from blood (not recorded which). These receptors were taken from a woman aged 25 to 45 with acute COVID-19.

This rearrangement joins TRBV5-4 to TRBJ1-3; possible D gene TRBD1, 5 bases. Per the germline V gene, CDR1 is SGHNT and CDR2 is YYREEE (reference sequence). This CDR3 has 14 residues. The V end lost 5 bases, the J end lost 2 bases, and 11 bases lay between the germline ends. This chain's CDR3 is CASSVGGTGNTIYF. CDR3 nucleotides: TGTGCCAGCAGTGTCGGGGGTACTGGAAACACCATATATTTT.

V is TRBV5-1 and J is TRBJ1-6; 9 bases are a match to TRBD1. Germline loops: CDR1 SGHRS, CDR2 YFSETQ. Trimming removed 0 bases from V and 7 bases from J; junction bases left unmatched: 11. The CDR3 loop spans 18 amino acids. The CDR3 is CASSLEWRLGQGNSPLHF. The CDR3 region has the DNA TGCGCCAGCAGCTTGGAATGGAGGTTAGGACAGGGGAATTCACCCCTCCACTTT.

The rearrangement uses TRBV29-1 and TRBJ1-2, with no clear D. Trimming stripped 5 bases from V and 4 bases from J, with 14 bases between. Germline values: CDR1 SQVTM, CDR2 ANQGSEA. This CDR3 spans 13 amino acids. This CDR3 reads CSVNDYWGYGYTF. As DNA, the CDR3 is TGCAGCGTTAACGACTACTGGGGCTATGGCTACACCTTC.

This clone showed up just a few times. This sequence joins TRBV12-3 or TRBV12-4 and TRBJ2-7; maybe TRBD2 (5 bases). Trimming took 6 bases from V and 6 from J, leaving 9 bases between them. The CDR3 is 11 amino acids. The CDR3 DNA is TGTGCCAGCAGACTAGGAAGCGAGCAGTACTTC. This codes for CASRLGSEQYF.

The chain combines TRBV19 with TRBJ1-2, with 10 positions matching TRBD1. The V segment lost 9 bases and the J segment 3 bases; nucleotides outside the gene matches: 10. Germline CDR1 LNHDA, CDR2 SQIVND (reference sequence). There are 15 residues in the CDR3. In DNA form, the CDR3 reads TGTGCCAGCACGAACCGACAGGGGGCATACTATGGCTACACCTTC. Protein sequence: CASTNRQGAYYGYTF.

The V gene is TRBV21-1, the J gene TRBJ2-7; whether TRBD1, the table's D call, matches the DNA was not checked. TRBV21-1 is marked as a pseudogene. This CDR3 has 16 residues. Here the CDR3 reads CASSKVERTGSYEQYF. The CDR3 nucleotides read TGTGCCAGCAGCAAAGTCGAACGGACAGGGTCTTACGAGCAGTACTTC.

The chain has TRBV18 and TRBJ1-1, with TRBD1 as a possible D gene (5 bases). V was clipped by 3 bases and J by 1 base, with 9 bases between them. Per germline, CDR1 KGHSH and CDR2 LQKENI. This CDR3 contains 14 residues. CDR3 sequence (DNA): TGTGCCAGCTCACCGACAGCTAAGAACACTGAAGCTTTCTTT. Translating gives CASSPTAKNTEAFF.

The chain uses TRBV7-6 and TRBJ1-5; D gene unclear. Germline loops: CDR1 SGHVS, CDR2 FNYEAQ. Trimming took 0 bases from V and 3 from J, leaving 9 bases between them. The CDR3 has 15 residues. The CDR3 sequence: CASSLAVGFNQPQHF. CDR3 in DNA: TGTGCCAGCAGCTTAGCTGTGGGCTTCAATCAGCCCCAGCATTTT.

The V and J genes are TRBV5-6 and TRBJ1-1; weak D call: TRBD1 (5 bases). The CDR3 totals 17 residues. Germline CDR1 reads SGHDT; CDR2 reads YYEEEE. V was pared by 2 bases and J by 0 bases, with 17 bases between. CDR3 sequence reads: CASSLGQGYTMNTEAFF. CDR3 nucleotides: TGTGCCAGCAGCTTAGGGCAGGGCTACACCATGAACACTGAAGCTTTCTTT.

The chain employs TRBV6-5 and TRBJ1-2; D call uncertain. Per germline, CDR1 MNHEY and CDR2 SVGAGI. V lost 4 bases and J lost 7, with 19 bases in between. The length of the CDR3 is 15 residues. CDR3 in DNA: TGTGCCAGCAGTTTTGGAGGTCCTCAGGTGTTTGGCTACACCTTC. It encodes CASSFGGPQVFGYTF.

CDR3 sequence reads: CASRQGGQFEKLFF. DNA of the CDR3: TGTGCCAGCAGGCAGGGCGGACAGTTCGAAAAACTGTTTTTT. This sequence joins TRBV2 and TRBJ1-4; TRBD1 is a possible D gene (6 bases). This CDR3 region has 14 residues. V lost 6 bases, J lost 8 bases, and 16 bases lay in between. From germline, CDR1 is SNHLY and CDR2 FYNNEI.

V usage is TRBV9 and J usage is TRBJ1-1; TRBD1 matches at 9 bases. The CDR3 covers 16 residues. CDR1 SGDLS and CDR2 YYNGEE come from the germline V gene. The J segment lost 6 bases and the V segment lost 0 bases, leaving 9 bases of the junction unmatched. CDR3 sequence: CASSVVRGQGLSEAFF. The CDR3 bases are TGTGCCAGCAGCGTAGTCCGGGGACAGGGCTTGTCTGAAGCTTTCTTT.

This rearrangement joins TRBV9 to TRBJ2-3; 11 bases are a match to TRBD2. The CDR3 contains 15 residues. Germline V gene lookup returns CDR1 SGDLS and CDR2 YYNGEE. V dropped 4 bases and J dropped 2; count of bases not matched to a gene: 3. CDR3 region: CASSSSGGNTDTQYF. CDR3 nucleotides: TGTGCCAGCAGCTCTAGCGGGGGGAACACAGATACGCAGTATTTT. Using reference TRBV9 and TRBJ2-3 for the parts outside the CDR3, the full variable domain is DSGVTQTPKHLITATGQRVTLRCSPRSGDLSVYWYQQSLDQGLQFLIQYYNGEERAKGNILERFSAQQFPDLHSELNLSSLELGDSALYFCASSSSGGNTDTQYFGPGTRLTVL.

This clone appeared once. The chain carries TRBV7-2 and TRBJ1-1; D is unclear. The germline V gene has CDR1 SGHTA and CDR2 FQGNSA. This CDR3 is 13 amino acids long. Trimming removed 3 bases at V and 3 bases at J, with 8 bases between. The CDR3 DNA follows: TGTGCCAGCAGCTTTTATCGAGACACTGAAGCTTTCTTT. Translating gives CASSFYRDTEAFF.

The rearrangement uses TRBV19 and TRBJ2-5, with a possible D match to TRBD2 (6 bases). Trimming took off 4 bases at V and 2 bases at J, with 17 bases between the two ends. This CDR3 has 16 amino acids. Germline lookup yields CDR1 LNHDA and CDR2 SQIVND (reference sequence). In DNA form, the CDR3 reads TGTGCCAGTAGTAGAGGCATTATGGGGGGACAAGAGACCCAGTACTTC. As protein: CASSRGIMGGQETQYF.

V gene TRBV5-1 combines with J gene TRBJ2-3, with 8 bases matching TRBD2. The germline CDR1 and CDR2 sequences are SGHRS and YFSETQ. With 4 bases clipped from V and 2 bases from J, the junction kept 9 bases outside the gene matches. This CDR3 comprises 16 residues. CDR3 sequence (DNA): TGCGCCAGCAGCAAATACCGGGGGGGGGCCACAGATACGCAGTATTTT. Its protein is CASSKYRGGATDTQYF.

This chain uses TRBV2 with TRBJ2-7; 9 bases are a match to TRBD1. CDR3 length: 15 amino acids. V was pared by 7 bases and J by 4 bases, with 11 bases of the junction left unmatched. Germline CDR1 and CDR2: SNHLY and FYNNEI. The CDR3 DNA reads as TGTGCCAGCAAACTACTGGGACAGGGAACTTACGAGCAGTACTTC. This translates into CASKLLGQGTYEQYF.

This chain's CDR3 is CASSQSNSPLHF. CDR3 nucleotides: TGTGCCAGCAGCCAGAGTAATTCACCCCTCCACTTT. The chain joins TRBV3-1 (or the pseudogene TRBV3-2) to TRBJ1-6; no clear D. The CDR3 sequence is 12 residues long. From germline, CDR1 is LGHDT and CDR2 YNNKEL (reference sequence). Between the trimmed V and J ends, which lost 3 bases and 6 bases, there was a span of 3 bases.

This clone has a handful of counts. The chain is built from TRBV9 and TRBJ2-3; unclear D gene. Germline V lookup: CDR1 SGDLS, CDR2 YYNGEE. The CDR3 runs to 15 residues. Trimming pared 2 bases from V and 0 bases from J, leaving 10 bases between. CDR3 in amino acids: CASSVGRPSTDTQYF. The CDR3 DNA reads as TGTGCCAGCAGCGTCGGCAGGCCCAGCACAGATACGCAGTATTTT.

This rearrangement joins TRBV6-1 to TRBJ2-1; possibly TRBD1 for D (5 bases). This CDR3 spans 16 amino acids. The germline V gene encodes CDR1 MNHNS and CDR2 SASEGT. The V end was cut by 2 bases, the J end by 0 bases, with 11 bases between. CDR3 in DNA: TGTGCCAGCAGTGAATGGGGCAGGAGCTCCTACAATGAGCAGTTCTTC. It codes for CASSEWGRSSYNEQFF.

DNA for the CDR3: TGTGCCTGGAGCCACATGGGAGGGGCGGTCGTGGACACTGAAGCTTTCTTT. Its translation is CAWSHMGGAVVDTEAFF. V usage is TRBV30 and J usage is TRBJ1-1; D might be TRBD1 (5 bases). The germline V gene encodes CDR1 GTSNPN and CDR2 SVGIG (reference sequence). The CDR3 consists of 17 residues. V was trimmed by 3 bases and J by 3 bases, leaving 23 bases between them.

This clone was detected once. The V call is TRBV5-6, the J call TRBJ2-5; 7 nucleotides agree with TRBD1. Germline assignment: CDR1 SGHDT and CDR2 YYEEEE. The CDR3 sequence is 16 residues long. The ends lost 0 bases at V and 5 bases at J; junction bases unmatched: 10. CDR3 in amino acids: CASSLEAGGEVETQYF. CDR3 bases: TGTGCCAGCAGCTTGGAGGCAGGGGGTGAAGTGGAGACCCAGTACTTC.

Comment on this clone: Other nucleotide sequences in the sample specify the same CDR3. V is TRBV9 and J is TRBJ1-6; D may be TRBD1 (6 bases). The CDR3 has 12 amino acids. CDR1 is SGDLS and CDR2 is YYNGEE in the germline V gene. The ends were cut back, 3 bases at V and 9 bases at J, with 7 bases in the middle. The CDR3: CASSGGGSPLHF. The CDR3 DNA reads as TGTGCCAGCAGCGGAGGGGGTTCACCCCTCCACTTT. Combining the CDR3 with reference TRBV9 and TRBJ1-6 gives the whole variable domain DSGVTQTPKHLITATGQRVTLRCSPRSGDLSVYWYQQSLDQGLQFLIQYYNGEERAKGNILERFSAQQFPDLHSELNLSSLELGDSALYFCASSGGGSPLHFGNGTRLTVT.

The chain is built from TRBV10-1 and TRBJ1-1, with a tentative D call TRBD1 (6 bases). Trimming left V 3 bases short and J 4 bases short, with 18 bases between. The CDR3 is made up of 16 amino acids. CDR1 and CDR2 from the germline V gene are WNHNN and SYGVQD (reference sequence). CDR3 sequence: CASSDGSGVTSTEAFF. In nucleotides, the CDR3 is TGCGCCAGCAGTGATGGGTCAGGGGTTACGAGCACTGAAGCTTTCTTT.

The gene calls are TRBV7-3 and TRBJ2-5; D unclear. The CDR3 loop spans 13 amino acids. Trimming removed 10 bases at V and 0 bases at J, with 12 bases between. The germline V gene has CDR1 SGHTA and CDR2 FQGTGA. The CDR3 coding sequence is TGTGCCACCGTAATCAGGTACCAAGAGACCCAGTACTTC. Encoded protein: CATVIRYQETQYF.

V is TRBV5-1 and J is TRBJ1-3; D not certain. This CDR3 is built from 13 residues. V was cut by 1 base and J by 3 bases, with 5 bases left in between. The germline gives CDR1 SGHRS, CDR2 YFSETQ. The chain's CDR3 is CASSLPGGNTIYF. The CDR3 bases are TGCGCCAGCAGCTTGCCGGGTGGAAACACCATATATTTT.

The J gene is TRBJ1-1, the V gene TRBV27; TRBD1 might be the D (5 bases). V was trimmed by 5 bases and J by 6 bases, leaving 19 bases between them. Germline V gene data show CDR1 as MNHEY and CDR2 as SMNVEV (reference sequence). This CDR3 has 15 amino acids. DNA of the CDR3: TGTGCCAGCAGTCTCCGACAGTCTGATATTTCTGAAGCTTTCTTT. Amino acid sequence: CASSLRQSDISEAFF.

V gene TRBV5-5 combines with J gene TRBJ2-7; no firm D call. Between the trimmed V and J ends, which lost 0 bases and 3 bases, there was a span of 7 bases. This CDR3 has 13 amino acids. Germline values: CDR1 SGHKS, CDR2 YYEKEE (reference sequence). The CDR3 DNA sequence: TGTGCCAGCAGCTTGGAGTCGGTCTACGAGCAGTACTTC. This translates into CASSLESVYEQYF.

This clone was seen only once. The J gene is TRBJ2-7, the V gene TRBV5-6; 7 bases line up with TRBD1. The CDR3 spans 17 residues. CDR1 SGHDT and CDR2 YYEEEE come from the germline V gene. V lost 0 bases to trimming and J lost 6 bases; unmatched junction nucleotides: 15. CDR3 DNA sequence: TGTGCCAGCAGCTTGGAGAGAGGGTCGGCAGGGGGTAGCGAGCAGTACTTC. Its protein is CASSLERGSAGGSEQYF.